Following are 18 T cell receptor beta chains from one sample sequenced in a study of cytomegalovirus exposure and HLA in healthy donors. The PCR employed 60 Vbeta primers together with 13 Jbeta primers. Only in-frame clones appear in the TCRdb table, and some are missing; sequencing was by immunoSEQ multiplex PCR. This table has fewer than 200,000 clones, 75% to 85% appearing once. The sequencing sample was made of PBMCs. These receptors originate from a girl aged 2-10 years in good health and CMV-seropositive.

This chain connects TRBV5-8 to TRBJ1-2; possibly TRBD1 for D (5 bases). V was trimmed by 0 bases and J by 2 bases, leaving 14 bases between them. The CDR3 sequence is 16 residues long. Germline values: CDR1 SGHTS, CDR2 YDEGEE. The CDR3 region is CASSLAVGRANYGYTF. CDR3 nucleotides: TGTGCCAGCAGCTTGGCCGTTGGCAGGGCGAACTATGGCTACACCTTC.

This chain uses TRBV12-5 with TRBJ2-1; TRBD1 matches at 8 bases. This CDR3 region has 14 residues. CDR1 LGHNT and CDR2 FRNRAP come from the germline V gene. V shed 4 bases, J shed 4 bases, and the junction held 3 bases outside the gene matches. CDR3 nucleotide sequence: TGTGCTAGTGGTTCCGGACAGGGTTACAATGAGCAGTTCTTC. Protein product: CASGSGQGYNEQFF.

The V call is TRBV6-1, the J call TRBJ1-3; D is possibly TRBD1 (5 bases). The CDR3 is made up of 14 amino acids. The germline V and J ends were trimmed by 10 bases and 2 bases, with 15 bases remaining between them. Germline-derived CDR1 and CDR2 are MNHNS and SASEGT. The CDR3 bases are TGTGCCACCGCACTCGACAGAACTGGAAACACCATATATTTT. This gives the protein CATALDRTGNTIYF.

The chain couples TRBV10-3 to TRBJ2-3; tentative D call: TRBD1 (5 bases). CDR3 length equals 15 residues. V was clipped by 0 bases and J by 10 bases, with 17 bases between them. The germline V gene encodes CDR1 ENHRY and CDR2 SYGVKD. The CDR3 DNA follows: TGTGCCATCAGTGAGTCCCTAGGGTCTGGGGCGGCGCAGTATTTT. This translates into CAISESLGSGAAQYF.

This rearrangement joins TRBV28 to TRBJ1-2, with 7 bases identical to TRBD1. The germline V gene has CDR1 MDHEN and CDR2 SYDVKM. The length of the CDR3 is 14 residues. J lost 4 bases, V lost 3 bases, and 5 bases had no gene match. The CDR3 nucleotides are TGTGCCAGCAGTTTCGGACAGGCGGTCTATGGCTACACCTTC. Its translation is CASSFGQAVYGYTF.

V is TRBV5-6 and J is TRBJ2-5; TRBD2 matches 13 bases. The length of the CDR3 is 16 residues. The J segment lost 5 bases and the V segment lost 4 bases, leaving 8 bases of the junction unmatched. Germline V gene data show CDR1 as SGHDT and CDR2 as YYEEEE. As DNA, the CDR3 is TGTGCCAGCAGCCCACTAGCGGGAGGGCCAGGGGAGACCCAGTACTTC. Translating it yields CASSPLAGGPGETQYF.

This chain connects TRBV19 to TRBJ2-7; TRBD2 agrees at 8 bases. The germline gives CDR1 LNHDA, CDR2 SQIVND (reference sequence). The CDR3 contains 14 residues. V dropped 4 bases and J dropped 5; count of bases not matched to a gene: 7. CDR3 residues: CASSTRTSRDEQYF. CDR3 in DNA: TGTGCCAGTAGTACCCGGACTAGCAGGGACGAGCAGTACTTC. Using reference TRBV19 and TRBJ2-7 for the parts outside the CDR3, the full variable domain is DGGITQSPKYLFRKEGQNVTLSCEQNLNHDAMYWYRQDPGQGLRLIYYSQIVNDFQKGDIAEGYSVSREKKESFPLTVTSAQKNPTAFYLCASSTRTSRDEQYFGPGTRLTVT.

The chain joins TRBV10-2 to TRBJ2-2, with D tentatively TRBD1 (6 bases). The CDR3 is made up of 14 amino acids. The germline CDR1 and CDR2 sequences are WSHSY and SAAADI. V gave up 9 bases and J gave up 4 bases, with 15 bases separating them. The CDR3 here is CARRDTETTGELFF. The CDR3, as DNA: TGCGCCAGAAGGGACACCGAAACCACCGGGGAGCTGTTTTTT.

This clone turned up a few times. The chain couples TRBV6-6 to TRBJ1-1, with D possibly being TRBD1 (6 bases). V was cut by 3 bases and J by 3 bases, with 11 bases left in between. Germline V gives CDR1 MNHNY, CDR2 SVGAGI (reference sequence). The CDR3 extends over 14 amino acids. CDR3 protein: CASSYRDKDTEAFF. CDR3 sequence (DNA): TGTGCCAGCAGTTATCGGGACAAGGACACTGAAGCTTTCTTT.

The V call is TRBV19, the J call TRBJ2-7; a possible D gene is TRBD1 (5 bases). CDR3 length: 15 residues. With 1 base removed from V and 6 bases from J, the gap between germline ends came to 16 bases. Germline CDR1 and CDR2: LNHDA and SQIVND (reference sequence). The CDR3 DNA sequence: TGTGCCAGTAGTATAGGGGCGCTCACTGGGGCCGAGCAGTACTTC. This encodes CASSIGALTGAEQYF.

The CDR3 sequence: CAISAVAGESTDTQYF. In nucleotides, the CDR3 is TGTGCCATCAGTGCGGTTGCGGGAGAAAGCACAGATACGCAGTATTTT. The chain recombines TRBV10-3 with TRBJ2-3; TRBD2 aligns across 7 bases. V trimming: 4 bases; J trimming: 0 bases; junction bases outside the gene matches: 7. The CDR3 has 16 amino acids. Germline V lookup: CDR1 ENHRY, CDR2 SYGVKD.

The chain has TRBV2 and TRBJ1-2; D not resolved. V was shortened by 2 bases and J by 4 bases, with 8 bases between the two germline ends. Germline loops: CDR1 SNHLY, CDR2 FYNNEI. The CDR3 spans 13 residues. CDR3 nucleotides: TGTGCCAGCAGTGAATGGCCCCTCTATGGCTACACCTTC. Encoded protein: CASSEWPLYGYTF.

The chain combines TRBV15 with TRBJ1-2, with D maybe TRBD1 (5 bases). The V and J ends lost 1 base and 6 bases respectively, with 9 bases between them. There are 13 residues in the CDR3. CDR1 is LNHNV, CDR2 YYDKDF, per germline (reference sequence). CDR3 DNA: TGTGCCACCAGCAGAGGCAGGGTTGATGGCTACACCTTC. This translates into CATSRGRVDGYTF.

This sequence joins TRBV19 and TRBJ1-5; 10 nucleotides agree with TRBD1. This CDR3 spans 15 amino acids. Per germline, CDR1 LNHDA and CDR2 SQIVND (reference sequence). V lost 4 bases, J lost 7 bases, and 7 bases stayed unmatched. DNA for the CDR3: TGTGCCAGTAGTACCGGGACAGGGGCGAACCAGCCCCAGCATTTT. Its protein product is CASSTGTGANQPQHF.

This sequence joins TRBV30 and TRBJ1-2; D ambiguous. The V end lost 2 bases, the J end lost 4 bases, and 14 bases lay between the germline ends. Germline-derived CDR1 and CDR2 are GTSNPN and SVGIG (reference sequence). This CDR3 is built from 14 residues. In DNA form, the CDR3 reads TGTGCCTGGAGTCCCGAGGGTTTCGGCTATGGCTACACCTTC. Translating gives CAWSPEGFGYGYTF.

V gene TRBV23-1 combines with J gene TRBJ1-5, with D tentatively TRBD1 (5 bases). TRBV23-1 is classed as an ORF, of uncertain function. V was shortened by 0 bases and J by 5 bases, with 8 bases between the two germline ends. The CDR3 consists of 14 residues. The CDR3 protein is CASSQSVGDQPQHF. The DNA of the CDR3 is TGCGCCAGCAGTCAATCGGTAGGGGATCAGCCCCAGCATTTT.

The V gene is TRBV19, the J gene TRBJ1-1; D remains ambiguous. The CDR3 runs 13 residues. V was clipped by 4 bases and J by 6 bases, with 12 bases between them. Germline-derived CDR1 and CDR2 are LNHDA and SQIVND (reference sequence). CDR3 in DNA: TGTGCCAGTAGTAACGGGATCCCCCCTGAAGCTTTCTTT. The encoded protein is CASSNGIPPEAFF.

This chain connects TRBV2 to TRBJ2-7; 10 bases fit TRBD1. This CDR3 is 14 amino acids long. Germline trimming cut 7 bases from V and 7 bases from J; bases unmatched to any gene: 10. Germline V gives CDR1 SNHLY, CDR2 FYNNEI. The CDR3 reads CASNSGTGVGEQYF. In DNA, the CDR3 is TGTGCCAGCAACTCCGGGACAGGGGTTGGAGAGCAGTACTTC.